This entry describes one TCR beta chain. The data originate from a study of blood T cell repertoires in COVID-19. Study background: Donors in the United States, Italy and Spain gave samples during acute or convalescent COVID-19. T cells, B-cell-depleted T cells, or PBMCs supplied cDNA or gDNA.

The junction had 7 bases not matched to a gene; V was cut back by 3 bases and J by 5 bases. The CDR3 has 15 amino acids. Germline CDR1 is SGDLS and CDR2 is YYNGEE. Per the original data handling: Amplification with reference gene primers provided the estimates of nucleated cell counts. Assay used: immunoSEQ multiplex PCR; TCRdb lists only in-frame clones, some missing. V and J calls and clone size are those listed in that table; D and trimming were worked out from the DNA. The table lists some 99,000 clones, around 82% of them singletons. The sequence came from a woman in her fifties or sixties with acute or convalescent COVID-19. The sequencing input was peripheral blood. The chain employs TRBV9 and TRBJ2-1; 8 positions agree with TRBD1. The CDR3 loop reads CASSARTGNDNEQFF. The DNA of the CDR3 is TGTGCCAGCAGCGCGCGGACAGGGAACGACAATGAGCAGTTCTTC.